Sequencing of this T cell receptor (beta chain) was carried out in a study of blood T cell repertoires in COVID-19. Study background: Samples taken during acute and convalescent COVID-19 were collected in the United States, Italy and Spain. The analysed material was cDNA or gDNA that came from T cells, B-cell-depleted T cells, or PBMCs.

Produced via immunoSEQ multiplex PCR; TCRdb's table is partial and in-frame only. The data contain about 180,000 clones, around 74% of them singletons. Germline V gene data show CDR1 as KGHDR and CDR2 as SFDVKD. The CDR3 is 16 residues long. Trimming cost V 4 bases and J 0 bases; bases outside gene matches: 4. Recruited during active infection, patients (from Seattle) were subsequently followed longitudinally. This chain links TRBV24-1 with TRBJ1-5; 8 nucleotides line up with TRBD1. The specimen sequenced was peripheral blood. This TCR came from a woman aged 55-70 years with COVID-19, enrolled during active disease. CDR3: CATSDRTGNSNQPQHF. CDR3 coding DNA: TGTGCCACCAGTGACAGGACAGGGAATAGCAATCAGCCCCAGCATTTT.